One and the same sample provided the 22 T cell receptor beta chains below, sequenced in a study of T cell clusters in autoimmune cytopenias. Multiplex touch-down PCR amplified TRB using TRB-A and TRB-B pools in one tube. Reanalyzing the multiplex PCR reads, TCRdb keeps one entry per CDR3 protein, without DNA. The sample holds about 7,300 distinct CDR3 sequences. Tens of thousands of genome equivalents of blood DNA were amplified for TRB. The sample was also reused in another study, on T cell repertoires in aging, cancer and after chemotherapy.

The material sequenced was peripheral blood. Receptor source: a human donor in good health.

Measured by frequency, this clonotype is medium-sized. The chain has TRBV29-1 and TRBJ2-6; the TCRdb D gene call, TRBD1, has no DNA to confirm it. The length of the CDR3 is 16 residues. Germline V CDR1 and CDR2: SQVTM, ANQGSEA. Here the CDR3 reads CSVETGGGFGANVLTF. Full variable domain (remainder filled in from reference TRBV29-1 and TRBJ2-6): SAVISQKPSRDICQRGTSLTIQCQVDSQVTMMFWYRQQPGQSLTLIATANQGSEATYESGFVIDKFPISRPNLTFSTLTVSNMSPEDSSIYLCSVETGGGFGANVLTFGAGSRLTVL.

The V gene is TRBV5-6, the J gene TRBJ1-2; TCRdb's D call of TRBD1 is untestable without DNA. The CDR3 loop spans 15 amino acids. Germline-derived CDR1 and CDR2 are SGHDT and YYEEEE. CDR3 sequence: CASSLASGGNYGYTF.

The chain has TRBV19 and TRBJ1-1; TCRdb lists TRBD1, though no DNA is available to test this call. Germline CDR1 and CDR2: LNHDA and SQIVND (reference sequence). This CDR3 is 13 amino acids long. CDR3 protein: CASSLGLNTEAFF. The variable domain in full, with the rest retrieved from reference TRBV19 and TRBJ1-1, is DGGITQSPKYLFRKEGQNVTLSCEQNLNHDAMYWYRQDPGQGLRLIYYSQIVNDFQKGDIAEGYSVSREKKESFPLTVTSAQKNPTAFYLCASSLGLNTEAFFGQGTRLTVV.

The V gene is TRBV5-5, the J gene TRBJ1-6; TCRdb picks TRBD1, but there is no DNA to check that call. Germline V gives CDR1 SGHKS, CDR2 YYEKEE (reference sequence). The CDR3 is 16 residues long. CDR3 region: CASSLTGQDYNSPLHF.

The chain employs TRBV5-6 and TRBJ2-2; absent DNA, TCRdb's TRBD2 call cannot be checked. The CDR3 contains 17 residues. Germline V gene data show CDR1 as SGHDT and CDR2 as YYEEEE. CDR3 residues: CASSPKTSGDYTGELFF. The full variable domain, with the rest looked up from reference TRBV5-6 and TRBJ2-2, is DAGVTQSPTHLIKTRGQQVTLRCSPKSGHDTVSWYQQALGQGPQFIFQYYEEEERQRGNFPDRFSGHQFPNYSSELNVNALLLGDSALYLCASSPKTSGDYTGELFFGEGSRLTVL.

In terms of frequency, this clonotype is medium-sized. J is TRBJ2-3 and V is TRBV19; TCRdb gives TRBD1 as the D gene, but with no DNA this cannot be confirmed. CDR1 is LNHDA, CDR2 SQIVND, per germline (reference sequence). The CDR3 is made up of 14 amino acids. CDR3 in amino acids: CASSARERLDTQYF.

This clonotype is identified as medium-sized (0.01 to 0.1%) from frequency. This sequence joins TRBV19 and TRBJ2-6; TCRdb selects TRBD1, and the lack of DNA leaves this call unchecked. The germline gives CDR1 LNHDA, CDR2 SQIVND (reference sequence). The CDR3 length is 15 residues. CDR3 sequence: CASSLRGSGANVLTF.

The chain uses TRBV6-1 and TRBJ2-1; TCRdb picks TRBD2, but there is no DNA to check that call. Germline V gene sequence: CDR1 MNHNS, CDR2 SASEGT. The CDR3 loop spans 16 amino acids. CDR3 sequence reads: CASTRASGSILGEQFF.

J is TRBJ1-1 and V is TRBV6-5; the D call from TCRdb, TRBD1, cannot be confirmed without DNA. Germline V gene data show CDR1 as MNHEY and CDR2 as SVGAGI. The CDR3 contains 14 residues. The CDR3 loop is CASMDRFLNTEAFF.

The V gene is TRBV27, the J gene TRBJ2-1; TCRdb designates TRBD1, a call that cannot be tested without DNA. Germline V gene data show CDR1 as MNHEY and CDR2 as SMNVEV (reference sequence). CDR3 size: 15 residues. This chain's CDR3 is CASSWLGTGGNEQFF.

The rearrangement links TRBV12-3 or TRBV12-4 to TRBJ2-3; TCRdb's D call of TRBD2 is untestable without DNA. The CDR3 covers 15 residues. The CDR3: CASTLSGGRTDTQYF.

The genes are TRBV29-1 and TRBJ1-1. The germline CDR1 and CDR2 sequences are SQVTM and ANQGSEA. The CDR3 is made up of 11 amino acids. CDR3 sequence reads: CSLRRNTEAFF.

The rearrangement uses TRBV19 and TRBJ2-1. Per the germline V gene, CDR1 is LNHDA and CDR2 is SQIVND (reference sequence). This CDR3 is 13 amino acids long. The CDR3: CASSRPSLDEQFF.

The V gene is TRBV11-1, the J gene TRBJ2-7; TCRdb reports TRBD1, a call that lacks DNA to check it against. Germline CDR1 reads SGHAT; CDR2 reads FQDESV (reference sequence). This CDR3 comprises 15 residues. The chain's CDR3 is CASSLAGTSSYEQYF.

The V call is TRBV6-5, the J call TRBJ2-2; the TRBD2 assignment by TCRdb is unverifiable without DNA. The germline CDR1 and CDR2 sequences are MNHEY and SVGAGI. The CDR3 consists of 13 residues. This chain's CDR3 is CASSSDFSGELFF.

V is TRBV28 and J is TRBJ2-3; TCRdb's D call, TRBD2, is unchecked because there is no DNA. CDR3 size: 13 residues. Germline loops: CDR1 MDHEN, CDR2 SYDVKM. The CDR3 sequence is CASSLGRLEAQYF.

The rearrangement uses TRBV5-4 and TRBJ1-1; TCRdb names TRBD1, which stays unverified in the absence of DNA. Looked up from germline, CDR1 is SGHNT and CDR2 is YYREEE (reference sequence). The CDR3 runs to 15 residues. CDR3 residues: CASSLTGGWNTEAFF.

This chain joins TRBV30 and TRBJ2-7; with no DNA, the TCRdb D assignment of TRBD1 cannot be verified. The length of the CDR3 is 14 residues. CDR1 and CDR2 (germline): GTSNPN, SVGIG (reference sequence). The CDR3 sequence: CAWRPTGTGGEQYF.

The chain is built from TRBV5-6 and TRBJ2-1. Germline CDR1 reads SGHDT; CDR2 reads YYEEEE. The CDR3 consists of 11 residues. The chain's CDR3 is CASSLLTSPVF.

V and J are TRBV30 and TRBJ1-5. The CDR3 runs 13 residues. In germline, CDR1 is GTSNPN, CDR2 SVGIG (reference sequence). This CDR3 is CAWGGSGNQPQHF.

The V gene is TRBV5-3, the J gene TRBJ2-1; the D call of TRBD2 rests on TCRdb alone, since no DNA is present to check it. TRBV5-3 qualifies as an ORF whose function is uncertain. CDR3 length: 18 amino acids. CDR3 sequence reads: CARSSSESNLLSYNEQFF.

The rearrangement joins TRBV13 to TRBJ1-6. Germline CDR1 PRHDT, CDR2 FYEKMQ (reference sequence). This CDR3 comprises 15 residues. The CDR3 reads CASTVSGDPNSPLHF.